This TCR beta chain came from a study of blood T cells in healthy people across ages. As for the study in general: Template switching captured about one barcoded beta molecule per two T cells.

This clonotype was picked up a small number of times. Its cognate antigen is unknown. The authors ran a second PCR of about 7 to 12 cycles using a sample-barcoded 5' primer and a J-beta primer mix. TCRdb re-called the 5' RACE reads with MiXCR, one entry per CDR3 protein. The table shows about 1.6 million distinct CDR3 sequences, with 30% to 40% occurring only once. General study points: Relative to aged donors, long-lived donors carried more naive CD4+ cells and displayed higher diversity.

The TCR was taken from a woman in her twenties or thirties in good health. The specimen was blood.

CDR3 DNA: TGTGCCAGCAGCCAAAGATATTTGGAAAGAGGCTACGAGCAGTACTTC. Translation gives CASSQRYLERGYEQYF. The V gene is TRBV6-2 or TRBV6-3, the J gene TRBJ2-7; no clear D gene. Germline V lookup: CDR1 MNHEY, CDR2 SVGEGT. The V gene lost 6 bases and the J gene lost 3 bases, with 21 bases spanning the gap. CDR3 size: 16 residues.